The sequence of this T cell receptor beta chain was determined in a study of cytomegalovirus exposure and HLA in healthy donors. The V and J ends lost 0 bases and 4 bases, in that order; junction bases with no gene match: 3. This CDR3 region has 15 residues. Germline V gives CDR1 MGHRA, CDR2 YSYEKL. 13 Jbeta primers and 60 Vbeta primers were used for the PCR. The repertoire was sequenced with immunoSEQ multiplex PCR; TCRdb's copy has only in-frame clones and lacks some. The table lists around 130,000 clones, about 78% of them singletons. Overall study findings and caveats: Researchers left out some V segments, among them TRBV6-2 and TRBV6-3, as indistinguishable.

To note about this clone: Its target is not known.

The sequence was collected from a man in his fifties or sixties in good health and CMV-seronegative. The sample comprised PBMCs. The chain has TRBV4-1 and TRBJ1-2; 9 bases match TRBD1. CDR3 sequence: CASSQDPGQGYGYTF. The DNA for the CDR3 is TGCGCCAGCAGCCAAGACCCGGGACAGGGCTATGGCTACACCTTC.